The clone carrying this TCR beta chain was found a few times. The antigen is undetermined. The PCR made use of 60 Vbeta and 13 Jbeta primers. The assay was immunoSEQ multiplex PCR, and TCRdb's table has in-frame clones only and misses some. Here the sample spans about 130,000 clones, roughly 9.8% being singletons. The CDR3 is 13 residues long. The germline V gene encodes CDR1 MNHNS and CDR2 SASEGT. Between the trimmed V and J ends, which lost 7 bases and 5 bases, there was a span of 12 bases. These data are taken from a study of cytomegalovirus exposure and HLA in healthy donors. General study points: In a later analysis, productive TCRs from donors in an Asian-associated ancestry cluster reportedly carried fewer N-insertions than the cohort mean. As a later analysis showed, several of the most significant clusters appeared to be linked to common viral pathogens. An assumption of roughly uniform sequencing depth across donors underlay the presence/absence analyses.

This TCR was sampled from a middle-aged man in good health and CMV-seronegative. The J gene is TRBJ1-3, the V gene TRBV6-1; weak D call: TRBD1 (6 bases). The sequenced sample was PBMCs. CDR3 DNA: TGTGCCAGCACTGGGGACACCCGAAACACCATATATTTT. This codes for CASTGDTRNTIYF.